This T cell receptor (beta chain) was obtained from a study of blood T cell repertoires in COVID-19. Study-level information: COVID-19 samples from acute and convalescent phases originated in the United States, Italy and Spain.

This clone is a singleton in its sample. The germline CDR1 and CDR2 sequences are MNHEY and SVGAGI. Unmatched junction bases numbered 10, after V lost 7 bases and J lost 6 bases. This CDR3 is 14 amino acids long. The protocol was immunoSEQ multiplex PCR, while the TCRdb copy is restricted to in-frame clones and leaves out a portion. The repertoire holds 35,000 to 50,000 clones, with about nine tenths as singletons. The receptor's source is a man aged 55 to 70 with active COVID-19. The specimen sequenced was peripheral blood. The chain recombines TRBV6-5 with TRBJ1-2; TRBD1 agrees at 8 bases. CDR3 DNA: TGTGCCAGCACTAACTTGGACAGGGAGCATGGCTACACCTTC. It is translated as CASTNLDREHGYTF.